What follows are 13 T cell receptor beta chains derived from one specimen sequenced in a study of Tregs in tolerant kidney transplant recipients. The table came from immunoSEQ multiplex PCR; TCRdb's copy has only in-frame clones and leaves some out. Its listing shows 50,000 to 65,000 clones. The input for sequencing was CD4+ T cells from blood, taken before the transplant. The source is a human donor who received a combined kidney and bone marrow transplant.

CDR3 region: CASNLLAGLNTGELFF. Incomplete CDR3 DNA: TGCGCCAGCAACCTATTAGCGGGATTGAACACCGGGGAG. The V call is TRBV5-1, the J call TRBJ2-2; TRBD2 matches at 8 bases. The CDR3 goes on 3 residues after the read ends, and that part is filled in from the germline J gene. The CDR3 is 16 amino acids. Germline CDR1 reads SGHRS; CDR2 reads YFSETQ. V gave up 6 bases and J gave up 1 base; unmatched junction bases: 8.

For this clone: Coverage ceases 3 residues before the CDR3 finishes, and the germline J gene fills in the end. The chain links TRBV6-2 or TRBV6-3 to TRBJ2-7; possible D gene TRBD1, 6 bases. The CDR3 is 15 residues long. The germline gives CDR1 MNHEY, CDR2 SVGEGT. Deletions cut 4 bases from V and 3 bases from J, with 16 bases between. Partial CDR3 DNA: TGTGCCAGCAGTTCATCCCCAGGGGCCCTCTACGAG. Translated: CASSSSPGALYE. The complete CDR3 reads CASSSSPGALYEQYF.

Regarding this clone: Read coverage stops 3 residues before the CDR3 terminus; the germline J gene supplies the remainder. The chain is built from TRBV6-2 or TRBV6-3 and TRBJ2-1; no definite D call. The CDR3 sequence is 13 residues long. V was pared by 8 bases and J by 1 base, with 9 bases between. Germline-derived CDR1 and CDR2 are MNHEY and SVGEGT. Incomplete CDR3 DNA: TGTGCCAGCCTCCGTCGGTCCTACAATGAG. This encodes CASLRRSYNE. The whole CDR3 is CASLRRSYNEQFF.

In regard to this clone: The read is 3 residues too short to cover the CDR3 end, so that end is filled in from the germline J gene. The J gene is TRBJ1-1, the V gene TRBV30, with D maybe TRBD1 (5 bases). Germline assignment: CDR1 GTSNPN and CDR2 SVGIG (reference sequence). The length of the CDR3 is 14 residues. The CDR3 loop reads CAWQNRAQRRGAFF. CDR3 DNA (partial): TGTGCCTGGCAGAACCGGGCCCAACGGAGGGGA.

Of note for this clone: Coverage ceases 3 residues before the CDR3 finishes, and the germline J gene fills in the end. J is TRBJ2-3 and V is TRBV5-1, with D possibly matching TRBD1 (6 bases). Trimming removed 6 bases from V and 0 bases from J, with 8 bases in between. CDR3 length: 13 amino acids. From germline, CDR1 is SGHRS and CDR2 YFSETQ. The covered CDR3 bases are TGCGCCAGCACCACAGGGAGCACAGATACG. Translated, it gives CASTTGSTDT. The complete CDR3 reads CASTTGSTDTQYF.

The DNA read from the CDR3 is TGTGCCAGCAGCTTAGAGCCGACTAGTCGGGACATT. Translation gives CASSLEPTSRDI. In full, the CDR3 reads CASSLEPTSRDIQYF. The V gene is TRBV11-2, the J gene TRBJ2-4; TRBD2 is a possible D gene (6 bases). The read finishes 3 residues shy of the CDR3 end, and the germline J gene is used to complete it. The V gene lost 0 bases and the J gene lost 8 bases, with 14 bases spanning the gap. Germline V gene sequence: CDR1 SGHAT, CDR2 FQNNGV. The CDR3 loop spans 15 amino acids.

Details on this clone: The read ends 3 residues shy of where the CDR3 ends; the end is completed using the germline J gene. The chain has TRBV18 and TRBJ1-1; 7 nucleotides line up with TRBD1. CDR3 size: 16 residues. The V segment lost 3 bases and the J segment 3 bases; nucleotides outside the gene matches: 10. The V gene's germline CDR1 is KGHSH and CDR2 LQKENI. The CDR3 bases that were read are TGTGCCAGCTCACCCCGAGGGGGCTTGGGGGACACTGAA. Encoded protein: CASSPRGGLGDTE. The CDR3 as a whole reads CASSPRGGLGDTEAFF.

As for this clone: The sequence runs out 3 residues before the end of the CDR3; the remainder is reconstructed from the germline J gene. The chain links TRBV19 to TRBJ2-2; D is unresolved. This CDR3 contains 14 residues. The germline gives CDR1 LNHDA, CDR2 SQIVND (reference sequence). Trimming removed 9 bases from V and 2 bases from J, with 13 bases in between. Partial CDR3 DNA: TGTGCCAGCCACTCCCCCTTTAACACCGGGGAG. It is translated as CASHSPFNTGE. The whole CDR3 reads CASHSPFNTGELFF.

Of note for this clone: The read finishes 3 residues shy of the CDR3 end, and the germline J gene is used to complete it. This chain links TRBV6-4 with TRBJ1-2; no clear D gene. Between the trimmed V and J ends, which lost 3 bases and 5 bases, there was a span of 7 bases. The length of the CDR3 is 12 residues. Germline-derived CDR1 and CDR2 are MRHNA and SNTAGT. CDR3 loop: CASSDSSYGYTF. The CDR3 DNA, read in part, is TGTGCCAGCAGTGATAGCAGTTATGGC.

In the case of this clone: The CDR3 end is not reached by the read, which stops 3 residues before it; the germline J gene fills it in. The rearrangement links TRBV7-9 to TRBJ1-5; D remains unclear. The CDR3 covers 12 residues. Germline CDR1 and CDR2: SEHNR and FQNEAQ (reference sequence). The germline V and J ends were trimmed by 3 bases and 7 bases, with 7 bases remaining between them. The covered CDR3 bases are TGTGCCAGCAGCTTCCGCGGGCAGCCC. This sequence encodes CASSFRGQP. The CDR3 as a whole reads CASSFRGQPQHF.

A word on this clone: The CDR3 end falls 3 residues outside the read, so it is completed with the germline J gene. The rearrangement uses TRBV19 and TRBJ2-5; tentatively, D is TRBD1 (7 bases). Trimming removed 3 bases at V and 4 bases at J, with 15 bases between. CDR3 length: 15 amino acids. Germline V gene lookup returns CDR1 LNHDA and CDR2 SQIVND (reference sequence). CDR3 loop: CASSIGAGTAETQYF. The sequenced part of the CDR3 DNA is TGTGCCAGTAGTATTGGCGCGGGGACAGCAGAGACC.

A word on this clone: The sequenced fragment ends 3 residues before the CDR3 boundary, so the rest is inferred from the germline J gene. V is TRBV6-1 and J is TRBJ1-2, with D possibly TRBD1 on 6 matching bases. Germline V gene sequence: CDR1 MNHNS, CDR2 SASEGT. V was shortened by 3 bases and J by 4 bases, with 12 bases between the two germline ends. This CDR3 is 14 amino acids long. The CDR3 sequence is CASSEETGAYGYTF. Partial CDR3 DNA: TGTGCCAGCAGTGAGGAGACAGGTGCCTATGGC.

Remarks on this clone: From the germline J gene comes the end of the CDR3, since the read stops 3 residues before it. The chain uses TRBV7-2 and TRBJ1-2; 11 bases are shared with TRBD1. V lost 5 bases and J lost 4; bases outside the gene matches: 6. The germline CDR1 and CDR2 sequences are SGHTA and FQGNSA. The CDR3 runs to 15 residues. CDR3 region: CASSLRDRGGYGYTF. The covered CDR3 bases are TGTGCCAGCAGCCTCCGGGACAGGGGGGGCTATGGC.